These 25 T cell receptor beta chains share one sample of origin, sequenced in a study of blood T cells in healthy people across ages. A second PCR of about 6 to 12 cycles used a sample-barcoded 5' primer and a J-beta primer mix. A single record per CDR3 protein comes from TCRdb applying MiXCR to the 5' RACE reads. Among some 1,500,000 distinct CDR3 sequences, approximately 43% were seen once, and the ten largest hold about 4%. The sequenced sample consisted of blood. Receptors originate from a woman under 30 in good health.

This clonotype has just a few counts. The J gene is TRBJ2-7, the V gene TRBV25-1; D may correspond to TRBD1 or TRBD2 (5 bases each). The CDR3 consists of 15 residues. Trimming shortened V by 4 bases and J by 1 base, and 14 bases separated the two germline ends. Germline CDR1 MGHDK, CDR2 SYGVNS. The CDR3: CASSGRDHLSYEQYF. The CDR3 DNA reads TGTGCCAGCAGTGGCCGGGACCACCTATCCTACGAGCAGTACTTC.

This clonotype has more than one count but fewer than ten. The rearrangement joins TRBV28 to TRBJ1-6, with TRBD1 as a possible D gene (5 bases). Germline CDR1 MDHEN, CDR2 SYDVKM. The CDR3 is 15 residues long. The V gene lost 5 bases and the J gene lost 10 bases, with 18 bases spanning the gap. As DNA, the CDR3 is TGTGCCAGCAGTCGGGGCCTTTCCCCGGTGTCACCCCTCCACTTT. Translation gives CASSRGLSPVSPLHF. Supplemented by reference TRBV28 and TRBJ1-6, the full variable domain reads DVKVTQSSRYLVKRTGEKVFLECVQDMDHENMFWYRQDPGLGLRLIYFSYDVKMKEKGDIPEGYSVSREKKERFSLILESASTNQTSMYLCASSRGLSPVSPLHFGNGTRLTVT.

This clonotype was counted a few times. The genes are TRBV10-3 and TRBJ1-2; D may be TRBD1 (5 bases). CDR1 is ENHRY and CDR2 is SYGVKD in the germline V gene. The CDR3 covers 13 residues. Deletions cut 5 bases from V and 4 bases from J, with 11 bases between. The CDR3 protein is CAISPGPGYGYTF. The DNA of the CDR3 is TGTGCCATCAGTCCGGGGCCGGGCTATGGCTACACCTTC.

V gene TRBV15 combines with J gene TRBJ2-7; 8 nucleotides align to TRBD1. This CDR3 is 18 amino acids long. V trimming: 1 base; J trimming: 0 bases; junction bases outside the gene matches: 11. From germline, CDR1 is LNHNV and CDR2 YYDKDF (reference sequence). CDR3 amino acids: CATSRGGQVHSSSYEQYF. CDR3 in DNA: TGTGCCACCAGCAGAGGGGGACAGGTCCATTCTAGCTCCTACGAGCAGTACTTC.

This chain uses TRBV20-1 with TRBJ2-2; TRBD2 is a possible D gene (6 bases). The V and J ends lost 6 bases and 1 base respectively, with 12 bases between them. Germline assignment: CDR1 DFQATT and CDR2 SNEGSKA (reference sequence). This CDR3 is 14 amino acids long. The CDR3, as DNA: TGCAGTGCAAGGGACTCCAGGAACACCGGGGAGCTGTTTTTT. This codes for CSARDSRNTGELFF.

The chain has TRBV20-1 and TRBJ2-3, with D possibly being TRBD2 (6 bases). This CDR3 region has 12 residues. V dropped 4 bases and J dropped 4 bases, with 9 bases sitting between them. Germline values: CDR1 DFQATT, CDR2 SNEGSKA (reference sequence). DNA of the CDR3: TGCAGTGCTATGGGGGAGGCAGATACGCAGTATTTT. It is translated as CSAMGEADTQYF.

The chain joins TRBV9 to TRBJ2-3; TRBD2 agrees at 10 bases. In germline, CDR1 is SGDLS, CDR2 YYNGEE. The CDR3 is made up of 16 amino acids. The V segment lost 3 bases and the J segment 7 bases; nucleotides outside the gene matches: 11. The CDR3 here is CASSEGRLAGSHTQYF. The CDR3 DNA reads as TGTGCCAGCAGCGAGGGGCGACTAGCGGGTTCACATACGCAGTATTTT.

This rearrangement joins TRBV9 to TRBJ2-7; 11 bases fit TRBD1. J gave up 10 bases and V 3 bases, and 6 bases lay outside the gene matches. The CDR3 totals 13 residues. Looked up from germline, CDR1 is SGDLS and CDR2 is YYNGEE. CDR3 DNA sequence: TGTGCCAGCAGCGCGGACAGGGGGCTCCGTCAGTACTTC. Amino acids: CASSADRGLRQYF.

This clonotype showed up just a few times. V is TRBV7-2 and J is TRBJ2-1, with TRBD2 identical over 7 bases. J was trimmed by 2 bases and V by 1 base; bases with no gene match: 5. The germline V gene encodes CDR1 SGHTA and CDR2 FQGNSA. The CDR3 length is 16 residues. CDR3 residues: CASSLVWREPYNEQFF. CDR3 bases: TGTGCCAGCAGCTTAGTTTGGCGGGAGCCCTACAATGAGCAGTTCTTC.

This clonotype was counted once. CDR3 sequence (DNA): TGTGCCAGCAGGGGCCGGACTAGCGGAAGCCAAGAGACCCAGTACTTC. It yields the protein CASRGRTSGSQETQYF. V usage is TRBV7-2 and J usage is TRBJ2-4; 10 positions match TRBD2. The DNA matches TRBJ2-5 better at its end, which makes the J call doubtful. Per germline, CDR1 SGHTA and CDR2 FQGNSA. The CDR3 is made up of 16 amino acids.

V gene TRBV28 combines with J gene TRBJ1-2; unclear D gene. The CDR3 covers 13 residues. Germline V gene data show CDR1 as MDHEN and CDR2 as SYDVKM. V was cut by 5 bases and J by 4 bases, with 11 bases left in between. CDR3 sequence (DNA): TGTGCCAGCAGTGGCAGAAGGAGCTATGGCTACACCTTC. Its protein is CASSGRRSYGYTF.

This chain uses TRBV7-3 with TRBJ2-1, with D perhaps matching TRBD2 (5 bases). The closer fit of TRBJ2-7 to the DNA end suggests the J call may be wrong. CDR3 length equals 17 residues. Germline lookup yields CDR1 SGHTA and CDR2 FQGTGA. The CDR3 DNA is TGTGCCAGCAGCCCAACGGGATCTTCCTCCTCCTACAATGAGCAGTACTTC. Its protein is CASSPTGSSSSYNEQYF.

This clonotype was seen a single time. The chain is built from TRBV19 and TRBJ1-2; D is unresolved. V was clipped by 3 bases and J by 4 bases, with 9 bases between them. CDR3 length equals 13 residues. CDR1 and CDR2 from the germline V gene are LNHDA and SQIVND (reference sequence). CDR3 region: CASSIGQIYGYTF. In nucleotides, the CDR3 is TGTGCCAGTAGTATCGGCCAGATCTATGGCTACACCTTC.

This clonotype turned up a few times. V gene TRBV6-2 or TRBV6-3 combines with J gene TRBJ2-3; D may be TRBD1 or TRBD2 (5 bases each). CDR1 MNHEY and CDR2 SVGEGT come from the germline V gene. Between the trimmed V and J ends, which lost 2 bases and 4 bases, there was a span of 10 bases. The CDR3 totals 14 residues. CDR3 sequence reads: CASSYRDPPDTQYF. The CDR3 region has the DNA TGTGCCAGCAGTTACCGGGACCCCCCAGATACGCAGTATTTT.

The chain couples TRBV6-2 or TRBV6-3 to TRBJ1-2, with D unclear. The V and J ends lost 8 bases and 4 bases respectively, with 11 bases between them. CDR1 is MNHEY, CDR2 SVGEGT, per germline. CDR3 length: 12 amino acids. CDR3 sequence reads: CASHRQSYGYTF. For the CDR3, the DNA is TGTGCCAGCCACAGACAAAGCTATGGCTACACCTTC.

The chain has TRBV27 and TRBJ1-2; TRBD1 matches 9 bases. Trimming at V came to 4 bases and at J to 4 bases, leaving 7 bases not matched to a gene. Germline CDR1 reads MNHEY; CDR2 reads SMNVEV (reference sequence). The CDR3 extends over 15 amino acids. CDR3 nucleotides: TGTGCCAGCAGTTCACTTGCGACAGGGGGCTATGGCTACACCTTC. This codes for CASSSLATGGYGYTF.

The V call is TRBV20-1, the J call TRBJ2-7, with D unresolved. The CDR3 covers 16 residues. The germline V gene has CDR1 DFQATT and CDR2 SNEGSKA (reference sequence). Deletions cut 1 base from V and 4 bases from J, with 20 bases between. This CDR3 is CSARVPPTAPTYEQYF. In nucleotides, the CDR3 is TGCAGTGCTAGAGTGCCCCCCACAGCCCCAACTTACGAGCAGTACTTC.

The V and J genes are TRBV3-1 and TRBJ2-7; the D gene is possibly TRBD1 (6 bases). The CDR3 consists of 15 residues. Germline-derived CDR1 and CDR2 are LGHDT and YNNKEL (reference sequence). The germline V and J ends were trimmed by 1 base and 3 bases, with 13 bases remaining between them. In DNA form, the CDR3 reads TGTGCCAGCAGCCAAGGGATTTCAGGGGACTACGAGCAGTACTTC. This gives the protein CASSQGISGDYEQYF.

The chain carries TRBV29-1 and TRBJ1-1; no definite D call. CDR3 length: 14 amino acids. Germline V gene sequence: CDR1 SQVTM, CDR2 ANQGSEA. The V and J ends lost 4 bases and 2 bases respectively, with 14 bases between them. DNA for the CDR3: TGCAGCGTTGCCGGGTTGCGGGCAAACACTGAAGCTTTCTTT. The encoded protein is CSVAGLRANTEAFF.

This clonotype has a handful of counts. The rearrangement links TRBV6-2 or TRBV6-3 to TRBJ2-3; TRBD2 might be the D (5 bases). The CDR3 length is 12 residues. Trimming pared 4 bases from V and 3 bases from J, leaving 5 bases between. From germline, CDR1 is MNHEY and CDR2 SVGEGT. Here the CDR3 reads CASSWRTDTQYF. The CDR3 coding sequence is TGTGCCAGCAGTTGGAGGACAGATACGCAGTATTTT.

This chain joins TRBV7-2 and TRBJ1-2, with D unclear. The CDR3 length is 14 residues. Deletions cut 5 bases from V and 4 bases from J, with 14 bases between. CDR1 and CDR2 (germline): SGHTA, FQGNSA. CDR3 nucleotides: TGTGCCAGCAGCGTAGAACCAGAGTCCTATGGCTACACCTTC. It codes for CASSVEPESYGYTF.

The V gene is TRBV4-2, the J gene TRBJ1-4, with D possibly matching TRBD1 (5 bases). Trimming stripped 2 bases from V and 8 bases from J, with 9 bases between. Germline values: CDR1 LGHNA, CDR2 YNFKEQ. This CDR3 comprises 13 residues. The CDR3 loop reads CASSQREGEKLFF. In nucleotides, the CDR3 is TGTGCCAGCAGCCAACGGGAGGGGGAAAAACTGTTTTTT.

Comment on this clonotype: A read error may account for a junction end that differs from germline. The V gene is TRBV7-2, the J gene TRBJ2-5; 7 bases fit TRBD2. The J call may not be correct, given that the DNA end is closer to TRBJ2-1. The V gene's germline CDR1 is SGHTA and CDR2 FQGNSA. The CDR3 spans 14 residues. CDR3 residues: CASGLAGRGETQFF. The CDR3 DNA sequence: TGTGCCAGCGGCTTAGCAGGGAGGGGAGAGACCCAGTTCTTC.

Ten or more counts support this clonotype. The V gene is TRBV3-1, the J gene TRBJ1-2; D unresolved. Germline CDR1 and CDR2: LGHDT and YNNKEL (reference sequence). V was shortened by 2 bases and J by 7 bases, with 11 bases between the two germline ends. This CDR3 is built from 13 residues. CDR3 sequence reads: CASSQPAYGGYTF. CDR3 DNA: TGTGCCAGCAGCCAACCGGCCTATGGTGGCTACACCTTC.

There are a few counts of this clonotype. CDR3 sequence: CSAPADSGFRAYEQYF. CDR3 in DNA: TGCAGTGCCCCGGCAGATTCGGGGTTTCGGGCCTACGAGCAGTACTTC. The V gene is TRBV20-1, the J gene TRBJ2-7; weak D call: TRBD2 (5 bases). The CDR3 is 16 amino acids. Trimming took off 6 bases at V and 2 bases at J, with 23 bases between the two ends. CDR1 and CDR2 (germline): DFQATT, SNEGSKA (reference sequence).